This T cell receptor (beta chain) derives from a study of cytomegalovirus exposure and HLA in healthy donors. The V end was cut by 0 bases, the J end by 3 bases, with 6 bases between. Looked up from germline, CDR1 is SGHRS and CDR2 is YFSETQ. This CDR3 contains 13 residues. The PCR had 60 Vbeta and 13 Jbeta primers. Assay: immunoSEQ multiplex PCR; the TCRdb copy retains only in-frame clones and omits some. The data contain 100,000 or so clones, over 60% of them seen just once; the ten biggest clones take up less than 3.5%. The chain couples TRBV5-1 to TRBJ2-5, with D perhaps matching TRBD1 (5 bases). Sequencing input: PBMCs. This clonotype originated in a female donor in good health and CMV-seronegative. The CDR3 loop reads CASSLGREETQYF. The CDR3 nucleotides read TGCGCCAGCAGCTTGGGCAGGGAAGAGACCCAGTACTTC.